This section outlines one TCR beta chain sequence together with its context. The antigen is unknown. This CDR3 region has 12 residues. The V end was cut by 10 bases, the J end by 5 bases, with 12 bases between. Per the germline V gene, CDR1 is ENHRY and CDR2 is SYGVKD. This sample is drawn from a study of OX40 agonist ivuxolimab in advanced cancers. Study-level results: On average, CD8+ T cells had more expanded clones than CD4+.

The data were produced by immunoSEQ multiplex PCR, yet TCRdb's version contains in-frame clones alone and is incomplete. The table records under 70,000 clones, roughly 88% of them present only once. The source of this sequence is an adult with an advanced solid tumor such as melanoma, head and neck, liver or kidney cancer. The sequences come from CD4+ or CD8+ T cells sorted from blood, collected in a trial of the OX40 agonist ivuxolimab. J is TRBJ1-5 and V is TRBV10-3, with D maybe TRBD1 (5 bases). The CDR3, as DNA: TGTGCCACCCGGGAAGGGGATCAGCCCCAGCATTTT. It encodes CATREGDQPQHF.